This TCR beta chain was recorded in a study of beta chain features in type 1 diabetes. Study-wide points: Type 1 diabetes patients had moderately but significantly shorter TCRB CDR3s in all four CD4+ subsets. The influence of HLA type on TCRB rearrangement stayed undetermined. Insertions were fewer and deletions more numerous at VDJ junctions in type 1 diabetes patients.

CDR3 length: 14 amino acids. Germline V gene lookup returns CDR1 SQVTM and CDR2 ANQGSEA. V was pared by 4 bases and J by 6 bases, with 19 bases between. Only a few counts were recorded for this clone. Its target is not known. Sequenced material consisted of expressed TCRB transcripts (all of the isolated RNA was reverse transcribed). Measured with immunoSEQ multiplex PCR; TCRdb has only the in-frame clones, and not every one. Of about 660,000 clones in the sample, roughly an eighth were seen once. V usage is TRBV29-1 and J usage is TRBJ2-7; D is undetermined. Sequencing input: naive CD4+ T cells from blood. The receptor's source is a man aged 18-30 years with type 1 diabetes. In DNA form, the CDR3 reads TGCAGCGTTGCTGGGGTCAACGGCCATCTCGAGCAGTACTTC. Translation gives CSVAGVNGHLEQYF.